The 15 T cell receptor beta chains presented below share a single source sample, sequenced in a study of glioma-infiltrating T cells after dendritic cell vaccination. The method was immunoSEQ multiplex PCR; TCRdb's version includes in-frame clones alone and lacks a portion of them. Seen here are some 73,000 clones, roughly 87% observed once, and the top ten hold approximately 2.3%. The sequenced sample was blood, obtained before dendritic cell vaccination. The receptors come from a human donor with glioblastoma.

The rearrangement joins TRBV10-3 to TRBJ1-3, with D hard to call. The germline V gene encodes CDR1 ENHRY and CDR2 SYGVKD. The CDR3 consists of 14 residues. Trimming took 8 bases from V and 4 from J, leaving 15 bases between them. The chain's CDR3 is CAIADPGPGNTIYF. Written as DNA, the CDR3 is TGTGCCATCGCGGATCCGGGTCCAGGAAACACCATATATTTT.

The gene calls are TRBV18 and TRBJ2-1; 9 positions agree with TRBD1. The germline V gene has CDR1 KGHSH and CDR2 LQKENI. V shed 3 bases and J 2 bases; nucleotides not matched to a gene: 2. The length of the CDR3 is 15 residues. CDR3 DNA: TGTGCCAGCTCACCCGGACAGGGGACCTACAATGAGCAGTTCTTC. Protein product: CASSPGQGTYNEQFF.

V and J are TRBV19 and TRBJ1-1; tentatively, D is TRBD1 (5 bases). Trimming left V 5 bases short and J 4 bases short, with 11 bases between. The CDR3 is 13 residues long. CDR1 and CDR2 from the germline V gene are LNHDA and SQIVND (reference sequence). The CDR3 here is CASSRGEGTEAFF. The CDR3 bases are TGTGCCAGTAGTCGGGGGGAGGGCACTGAAGCTTTCTTT.

The rearrangement uses TRBV5-1 and TRBJ2-5; 8 bases line up with TRBD2. Germline V gene data show CDR1 as SGHRS and CDR2 as YFSETQ. This CDR3 has 15 amino acids. J lost 1 base, V lost 0 bases, and 2 bases had no gene match. The CDR3 sequence: CASSLAAGGQETQYF. The CDR3 nucleotides read TGCGCCAGCAGCTTGGCGGCGGGGGGCCAAGAGACCCAGTACTTC.

The V gene is TRBV2, the J gene TRBJ2-2; 7 bases align to TRBD1. V dropped 5 bases and J dropped 2; count of bases not matched to a gene: 5. The CDR3 length is 15 residues. Germline V gene sequence: CDR1 SNHLY, CDR2 FYNNEI. CDR3 nucleotides: TGTGCCAGCAGTCGGGACAGAACTAACACCGGGGAGCTGTTTTTT. Translation: CASSRDRTNTGELFF.

This chain links TRBV20-1 with TRBJ1-2; D is unclear. The ends were cut back, 2 bases at V and 2 bases at J, with 3 bases in the middle. CDR1 and CDR2 from the germline V gene are DFQATT and SNEGSKA (reference sequence). This CDR3 has 11 residues. CDR3 in amino acids: CSARQNYGYTF. The CDR3 DNA reads as TGCAGTGCTAGACAGAACTATGGCTACACCTTC.

In its sample, this clone was seen a few times. The rearrangement links TRBV6-1 to TRBJ1-1; a possible D gene is TRBD1 (5 bases). V was pared by 1 base and J by 4 bases, with 13 bases between. The CDR3 is made up of 15 amino acids. Germline loops: CDR1 MNHNS, CDR2 SASEGT. DNA of the CDR3: TGTGCCAGCAGTGAAGGTTCAACGGGGGGCACTGAAGCTTTCTTT. This codes for CASSEGSTGGTEAFF.

The rearrangement uses TRBV7-2 and TRBJ1-1, with D possibly matching TRBD1 (6 bases). This CDR3 region has 12 residues. Germline V gives CDR1 SGHTA, CDR2 FQGNSA. V was pared by 10 bases and J by 1 base, with 10 bases between. The CDR3 coding sequence is TGTGCCACCGGACAGCCGAACACTGAAGCTTTCTTT. Its translation is CATGQPNTEAFF.

On this clone itself: One end of the junction is discordant with germline, which a read error may explain. Other DNA sequences in the same sample also yield this CDR3. This chain uses TRBV30 with TRBJ1-5; a weak D match, TRBD1 (6 bases). Germline loops: CDR1 GTSNPN, CDR2 SVGIG (reference sequence). The CDR3 has 13 residues. In DNA form, the CDR3 reads TGTGCTTGGAGCCAGGGGAGCAATCAGCCCCAGCATTTT. Translation gives CAWSQGSNQPQHF. The entire variable domain, with the rest obtained from reference TRBV30 and TRBJ1-5, is as follows: SQTIHQWPATLVQPVGSPLSLECTVEGTSNPNLYWYRQAAGRGLQLLFYSVGIGQISSEVPQNLSASRPQDRQFILSSKKLLLSDSGFYLCAWSQGSNQPQHFGDGTRLSIL.

This clone was counted once. This chain connects TRBV19 to TRBJ2-6; maybe TRBD2 (7 bases). V lost 7 bases and J lost 2, with 15 bases in between. This CDR3 is built from 16 residues. Germline V gene sequence: CDR1 LNHDA, CDR2 SQIVND (reference sequence). CDR3 DNA: TGTGCCAGTACCCCTAAGGGGGGGACTGGGGCCAACGTCCTGACTTTC. This gives the protein CASTPKGGTGANVLTF.

This clone was detected only a few times. The rearrangement links TRBV4-2 to TRBJ1-2; 9 nucleotides align to TRBD1. V was pared by 4 bases and J by 3 bases, with 3 bases of the junction left unmatched. The CDR3 sequence is 14 residues long. Germline V gene lookup returns CDR1 LGHNA and CDR2 YNFKEQ. The CDR3: CASSRDRAYYGYTF. CDR3 DNA: TGTGCCAGCAGCCGGGACAGGGCCTACTATGGCTACACCTTC.

The J gene is TRBJ1-3, the V gene TRBV7-2; D not certain. Per the germline V gene, CDR1 is SGHTA and CDR2 is FQGNSA. Trimming left V 3 bases short and J 4 bases short, with 4 bases between. The CDR3 extends over 12 amino acids. The CDR3 sequence: CASSLAGNTIYF. The DNA of the CDR3 is TGTGCCAGCAGCTTGGCAGGAAACACCATATATTTT.

In this sample, this clone turned up a few times. V and J are TRBV5-8 and TRBJ1-5; weak D call: TRBD1 (6 bases). The CDR3 runs to 13 residues. Germline V gene sequence: CDR1 SGHTS, CDR2 YDEGEE. V lost 4 bases to trimming and J lost 7 bases, with 12 bases between them. The CDR3 loop reads CASSAEQGQPQHF. The CDR3 nucleotides are TGTGCCAGCAGCGCCGAACAGGGCCAGCCCCAGCATTTT.

This clone was detected a few times. The chain carries TRBV7-8 and TRBJ2-3, with a weak D call TRBD2 (5 bases). The CDR3 consists of 15 residues. Trimming left V 5 bases short and J 2 bases short, with 14 bases between. Germline assignment: CDR1 SGHVS and CDR2 FQNEAQ. The CDR3 region is CASSPGMGATDTQYF. As DNA, the CDR3 is TGTGCCAGCAGCCCTGGGATGGGAGCCACAGATACGCAGTATTTT.

The chain joins TRBV6-5 to TRBJ2-1; weak D call: TRBD1 (6 bases). Trimming stripped 6 bases from V and 7 bases from J, with 13 bases between. Germline V lookup: CDR1 MNHEY, CDR2 SVGAGI. This CDR3 region has 13 residues. The CDR3 loop is CASRPTGLNEQFF. In nucleotides, the CDR3 is TGTGCCAGCAGGCCTACAGGGCTAAATGAGCAGTTCTTC.